A single sample gave rise to the 27 T cell receptor beta chains below, sequenced in a study of response to subunit inactivated influenza vaccine. In TCRdb, the RT-PCR reads were re-called with MiXCR into one record per CDR3 protein. The table has roughly 650,000 distinct CDR3 sequences, less than 20% seen once; the top ten hold 11%. The sample was PBMCs from blood, taken 11 to 12 days after vaccination. The receptors stem from a man aged 50 to 60 who received an inactivated influenza vaccine.

This chain links TRBV4-3 with TRBJ2-5; 8 nucleotides line up with TRBD1. CDR1 is LGHNA and CDR2 is YSLEER in the germline V gene. The CDR3 contains 16 residues. The junction had 7 bases not matched to a gene; V was cut back by 4 bases and J by 0 bases. The CDR3 loop is CASSPSGQVYQETQYF. The CDR3 DNA reads TGCGCCAGCAGCCCCTCGGGACAGGTGTACCAAGAGACCCAGTACTTC.

This clonotype has just a few counts. The rearrangement joins TRBV6-1 to TRBJ2-1; 8 bases map to TRBD1. V was pared by 6 bases and J by 7 bases, with 8 bases of the junction left unmatched. The CDR3 totals 14 residues. Germline-derived CDR1 and CDR2 are MNHNS and SASEGT. Here the CDR3 DNA reads TGTGCCAGCAGGACCTCAGGGGGCTGGAATGAGCAGTTCTTC. Amino acid sequence: CASRTSGGWNEQFF.

V is TRBV4-2 and J is TRBJ1-5; D may be TRBD1 (5 bases). Germline V gives CDR1 LGHNA, CDR2 YNFKEQ. The CDR3 covers 15 residues. The V end was cut by 4 bases, the J end by 4 bases, with 14 bases between. CDR3 region: CASSPTEGLNQPQHF. The CDR3 region has the DNA TGTGCCAGCAGCCCTACTGAGGGGCTAAATCAGCCCCAGCATTTT.

A few counts support this clonotype. The chain carries TRBV12-3 or TRBV12-4 and TRBJ1-5, with D unclear. V lost 3 bases, J lost 7 bases, and 13 bases lay in between. This CDR3 is built from 14 residues. CDR3 DNA sequence: TGTGCCAGCAGTTTCCTGCAGGCGGGCCAGCCCCAGCATTTT. It specifies CASSFLQAGQPQHF.

The V call is TRBV15, the J call TRBJ1-6, with unresolved D. Germline CDR1 and CDR2: LNHNV and YYDKDF (reference sequence). Between the trimmed V and J ends, which lost 0 bases and 16 bases, there was a span of 13 bases. The length of the CDR3 is 13 residues. The CDR3 DNA reads as TGTGCCACCAGCAGAGATTTCGCACAGACGCTCCACTTT. It specifies CATSRDFAQTLHF. The entire variable domain, with the rest obtained from reference TRBV15 and TRBJ1-6, is as follows: DAMVIQNPRYQVTQFGKPVTLSCSQTLNHNVMYWYQQKSSQAPKLLFHYYDKDFNNEADTPDNFQSRRPNTSFCFLDIRSPGLGDTAMYLCATSRDFAQTLHFGNGTRLTVT.

This chain uses TRBV13 with TRBJ2-1; no clear D gene. The V gene lost 1 base and the J gene lost 4 bases, with 5 bases spanning the gap. CDR3 length equals 13 residues. CDR1 and CDR2 from the germline V gene are PRHDT and FYEKMQ (reference sequence). The CDR3 DNA is TGTGCCAGCAGCTTAGAACAATACAATGAGCAGTTCTTC. Translation gives CASSLEQYNEQFF.

The count of this clonotype is one. The rearrangement joins TRBV7-2 to TRBJ1-2; TRBD1 matches at 9 bases. The ends lost 5 bases at V and 7 bases at J; junction bases unmatched: 11. The CDR3 totals 15 residues. The V gene's germline CDR1 is SGHTA and CDR2 FQGNSA. CDR3 region: CASSPDRGRLSGYTF. CDR3 DNA: TGTGCCAGCAGCCCGGACAGGGGCAGGCTTTCTGGCTACACCTTC.

The CDR3 DNA reads as TGTGCCAGCAGCCCATTAGGTTCATTGGGGGGGGCAAGGACCTACGAGCAGTACTTC. It encodes CASSPLGSLGGARTYEQYF. The chain uses TRBV11-2 and TRBJ2-7; a weak D match, TRBD2 (7 bases). The V and J ends lost 5 bases and 2 bases respectively, with 28 bases between them. CDR3 length: 19 amino acids. Per the germline V gene, CDR1 is SGHAT and CDR2 is FQNNGV.

The chain links TRBV7-8 to TRBJ1-4; 7 bases are shared with TRBD1. The germline V gene encodes CDR1 SGHVS and CDR2 FQNEAQ. This CDR3 region has 17 residues. J gave up 0 bases and V 3 bases, and 7 bases lay outside the gene matches. CDR3 region: CASSFQGGLATNEKLFF. The CDR3 DNA follows: TGTGCCAGCAGCTTTCAGGGGGGGCTAGCAACTAATGAAAAACTGTTTTTT.

The V call is TRBV21-1, the J call TRBJ2-2. TRBV21-1 represents a pseudogene. The CDR3 extends over 17 amino acids. CDR3 in amino acids: CASSKERDTTNTGELFF. In DNA, the CDR3 is TGTGCCAGCAGCAAAGAAAGAGACACAACGAACACCGGGGAGCTGTTTTTT.

V is TRBV28 and J is TRBJ2-7; a weak D match, TRBD1 (6 bases). The germline V gene encodes CDR1 MDHEN and CDR2 SYDVKM. V was cut by 9 bases and J by 4 bases, with 10 bases left in between. The CDR3 length is 11 residues. For the CDR3, the DNA is TGTGCCAGTAACAGGGCGTACGAGCAGTACTTC. It yields the protein CASNRAYEQYF.

The chain links TRBV10-3 to TRBJ2-7; D gene unclear. The CDR3 totals 12 residues. V gave up 3 bases and J gave up 7 bases, with 10 bases separating them. Germline V CDR1 and CDR2: ENHRY, SYGVKD. The CDR3 region has the DNA TGTGCCATCAGTGACTTCACGGCAGAGCAGTACTTC. This codes for CAISDFTAEQYF.

This clonotype was seen more than once but under ten times. The V gene is TRBV5-6, the J gene TRBJ2-7; TRBD2 might be the D (6 bases). CDR1 is SGHDT, CDR2 YYEEEE, per germline. This CDR3 region has 16 residues. The V end lost 3 bases, the J end lost 2 bases, and 18 bases lay between the germline ends. The chain's CDR3 is CASSSTREWGAYEQYF. CDR3 nucleotides: TGTGCCAGCAGCTCCACACGGGAGTGGGGAGCCTACGAGCAGTACTTC.

This clonotype was recorded many times. This rearrangement joins TRBV12-3 or TRBV12-4 to TRBJ1-4; D unclear. Trimming shortened V by 3 bases and J by 5 bases, and 10 bases separated the two germline ends. The CDR3 runs 14 residues. CDR3 in amino acids: CASSFQQENEKLFF. The CDR3 nucleotides read TGTGCCAGCAGTTTTCAGCAGGAGAATGAAAAACTGTTTTTT.

V is TRBV20-1 and J is TRBJ2-1; 7 bases fit TRBD2. CDR3 length equals 14 residues. Germline CDR1 is DFQATT and CDR2 is SNEGSKA (reference sequence). Trimming at V came to 5 bases and at J to 5 bases, leaving 9 bases not matched to a gene. CDR3 sequence (DNA): TGCAGTGCTGAAACCCTAGCGGAACACAATGAGCAGTTCTTC. This encodes CSAETLAEHNEQFF.

This sequence joins TRBV6-1 and TRBJ1-2; D gene unclear. This CDR3 comprises 13 residues. Trimming took 1 base from V and 5 from J, leaving 8 bases between them. Germline V CDR1 and CDR2: MNHNS, SASEGT. DNA of the CDR3: TGTGCCAGCAGTGAAGTTCTGTGGTATGGCTACACCTTC. It is translated as CASSEVLWYGYTF.

The table lists this clonotype with a few counts. CDR3: CASSLSGRDAFF. The CDR3 DNA reads TGTGCCAGCAGCCTTTCGGGGAGAGACGCTTTCTTT. The V and J genes are TRBV12-3 or TRBV12-4 and TRBJ1-1; D unclear. This CDR3 region has 12 residues. Trimming stripped 6 bases from V and 11 bases from J, with 16 bases between.

With respect to this clonotype: The germline gene is not matched at one end of the junction; a read error may be the cause. The chain combines TRBV4-3 with TRBJ2-4, with D perhaps matching TRBD1 (6 bases). The CDR3 runs 16 residues. Per the germline V gene, CDR1 is LGHNA and CDR2 is YSLEER. CDR3 sequence reads: CASSQDPLGANNIQYF. The CDR3 bases are TGCGCCAGCAGCCAAGACCCCCTGGGGGCCAATAACATTCAGTACTTC.

The V gene is TRBV4-1, the J gene TRBJ2-7, with 7 bases that match TRBD1. The V gene end was trimmed by 4 bases and the J gene end by 0 bases; junction bases not matched to a gene: 12. CDR1 and CDR2 (germline): MGHRA, YSYEKL. This CDR3 spans 17 amino acids. CDR3 loop: CASSPSRDSTSSYEQYF. CDR3 nucleotides: TGCGCCAGCAGCCCCTCCCGGGACAGTACGAGCTCCTACGAGCAGTACTTC.

This clonotype was counted a few times. The gene calls are TRBV11-2 and TRBJ2-1, with 16 bases fitting TRBD2. The germline gives CDR1 SGHAT, CDR2 FQNNGV. The CDR3 has 18 residues. Germline trimming cut 4 bases from V and 3 bases from J; bases unmatched to any gene: 6. The DNA for the CDR3 is TGTGCCAGCAGCTCCGGGACTAGCGGGGGGGAAAGCTACAATGAGCAGTTCTTC. Encoded protein: CASSSGTSGGESYNEQFF.

In the case of this clonotype: A read error may explain this, as a much larger clone is one base away. V gene TRBV9 combines with J gene TRBJ2-1, with a possible D match to TRBD2 (6 bases). Germline V lookup: CDR1 SGDLS, CDR2 YYNGEE. CDR3 length: 13 amino acids. CDR3 region: CASSQIQLREQSF. CDR3 coding DNA: TGTGCCAGCAGCCAAATACAACTTCGGGAGCAGTCCTTC. Complete variable domain (other parts from reference TRBV9 and TRBJ2-1): DSGVTQTPKHLITATGQRVTLRCSPRSGDLSVYWYQQSLDQGLQFLIQYYNGEERAKGNILERFSAQQFPDLHSELNLSSLELGDSALYFCASSQIQLREQSFGPGTRLTVL.

This clonotype occurred a few times. The chain joins TRBV7-2 to TRBJ2-1, with 9 bases identical to TRBD2. Per germline, CDR1 SGHTA and CDR2 FQGNSA. This CDR3 comprises 16 residues. J lost 9 bases, V lost 5 bases, and 14 bases had no gene match. The CDR3 region has the DNA TGTGCCAGCAGCCTTTGGACTAGCGTTTCCATGATTGAGCAGTTCTTC. This gives the protein CASSLWTSVSMIEQFF.

The rearrangement joins TRBV25-1 to TRBJ1-1; no firm D call. The CDR3 totals 11 residues. CDR1 and CDR2 from the germline V gene are MGHDK and SYGVNS. V was shortened by 8 bases and J by 4 bases, with 8 bases between the two germline ends. The CDR3 DNA sequence: TGTGCCAGCTCCTACCTCACTGAAGCTTTCTTT. Its translation is CASSYLTEAFF.

This clonotype was seen more than once but under ten times. The V call is TRBV20-1, the J call TRBJ2-7; possibly TRBD2 for D (5 bases). This CDR3 is 12 amino acids long. The ends were cut back, 6 bases at V and 5 bases at J, with 14 bases in the middle. Germline assignment: CDR1 DFQATT and CDR2 SNEGSKA (reference sequence). In nucleotides, the CDR3 is TGCAGTGCGCTCGGCGTAGCGCACGAGCAGTACTTC. Residues: CSALGVAHEQYF.

V usage is TRBV20-1 and J usage is TRBJ1-2; D remains unclear. The germline V gene has CDR1 DFQATT and CDR2 SNEGSKA (reference sequence). The CDR3 is 13 residues long. V gave up 1 base and J gave up 8 bases, with 14 bases separating them. For the CDR3, the DNA is TGCAGTGCTAGAGTTTACCCAGAGGAAGGCTACACCTTC. Residues: CSARVYPEEGYTF.

This clonotype showed up just a few times. The chain is built from TRBV3-1 and TRBJ2-7, with 7 bases lining up with TRBD1. The V gene's germline CDR1 is LGHDT and CDR2 YNNKEL (reference sequence). The V and J ends lost 1 base and 1 base, in that order; junction bases with no gene match: 1. This CDR3 spans 14 amino acids. In DNA, the CDR3 is TGTGCCAGCAGCCAAGCGGGACAGTCCTACGAGCAGTACTTC. Its translation: CASSQAGQSYEQYF.

The chain is built from TRBV30 and TRBJ1-1; D is uncertain. CDR3 length equals 13 residues. Germline loops: CDR1 GTSNPN, CDR2 SVGIG (reference sequence). V lost 3 bases, J lost 3 bases, and 11 bases lay in between. CDR3 sequence (DNA): TGTGCCTGGAGCGCAGTGCTCCACACTGAAGCTTTCTTT. Its translation is CAWSAVLHTEAFF.